Included here is one T cell receptor (beta chain) sequence, with context. The sample comes from a study of early T cells in non-severe SARS-CoV-2 infection. Whole-study context: Chains from this unsorted whole-blood bulk RNA could not be paired.

Via MiXCR, TCRdb re-called the 5' RACE reads, giving one row per CDR3 protein. The sample has around 81,000 distinct CDR3 sequences, around 15% seen once; the top ten hold 11%. This CDR3 comprises 16 residues. Germline-derived CDR1 and CDR2 are ENHRY and SYGVKD. V was trimmed by 4 bases and J by 4 bases, leaving 16 bases between them. Sequenced input: whole blood. The chain is built from TRBV10-3 and TRBJ2-2; tentatively, D is TRBD1 or TRBD2 (5 bases each). The source of this sequence is an adult who was a healthcare worker with PCR-confirmed SARS-CoV-2 infection or an uninfected control (not recorded which). The CDR3 DNA follows: TGTGCCATCAGTGGGCCCGTTCATGGGGGCACCGGGGAGCTGTTTTTT. As protein: CAISGPVHGGTGELFF.